What follows is one T cell receptor beta chain and its context. The data were obtained in a study of blood T cell repertoires in COVID-19. V gave up 6 bases and J gave up 0 bases, with 8 bases separating them. Germline V CDR1 and CDR2: MNHEY, SMNVEV (reference sequence). The CDR3 length is 14 residues. The authors' processing: The authors estimated nucleated cell counts from reference gene primer amplification. Assay: immunoSEQ multiplex PCR; the TCRdb copy retains only in-frame clones and omits some. V and J calls and clone size are as listed in that table; D and trimming were resolved from the DNA. The sample has approximately 350,000 clones, more than 80% seen once.

The receptor's source is a woman aged 30 to 39 with COVID-19, enrolled during active disease. V usage is TRBV27 and J usage is TRBJ2-2; D is uncertain. Source material: peripheral blood. As DNA, the CDR3 is TGTGCCAGCAGAACGCGTGCGAACACCGGGGAGCTGTTTTTT. It is translated as CASRTRANTGELFF.